This T cell receptor (beta chain) originates from a study of glioma-infiltrating T cells (dated by TCRdb to 2016 to 2017). About the study as a whole: Glioma tissue, non-neoplastic brain tissue and matched peripheral blood mononuclear cells were used as sources from which TCR alpha- and beta-chain repertoires were sequenced. The paired cohort was made up of three low-grade glioma patients, 7 or 8 primary glioblastoma patients and three non-glioma patients who contributed non-neoplastic brain tissue. To gauge divergence between tissue and blood T-cell populations, every tissue-infiltrating repertoire was compared against the peripheral blood repertoire from the same patient.

Notes on this clonotype: Its specific antigen is unknown. With a much larger clone just one base away, this may be a read error.

From the germline V gene (reference sequence), CDR1 is DFQATT and CDR2 is SNEGSKA. Trimming leaves V shorter by 8 bases and J shorter by 7 bases, with the junction holding 10 bases beyond the gene matches. There are 15 amino acids in the CDR3, from cysteine to phenylalanine inclusive. Solely the CDR3 DNA is kept, with 45 bases framed from the first base. TCR alpha and beta CDR3 regions were amplified with the iRepertoire nested amplicon-rescue multiplex PCR (arm-PCR) platform from RNA. For one-step reverse transcription and amplification, about 85-450 ng of tissue mRNA or PBMC total RNA was used as input. Following bead purification, Illumina adapters were added by a secondary multiplex PCR, and libraries between 200 and 400 bp were gel-purified. Internal 6-nucleotide barcodes were carried by the libraries and were used for demultiplexing. The libraries were sequenced on an Illumina MiSeq using 2x220 or 2x250 nucleotide paired-end reads. In the paper's pipeline: Paired reads were merged with FLASH 1.2.11 and aligned to the GRCh37 human genome with BWA-MEM before extracting TRA and TRB reads. For V and J assignment, an IMGT-derived reference of cassette sequences and CDR3 motifs that included pseudogenes was used. Reads were translated in three frames, and productive CDR3s were defined as those with a C...FGXG motif and no stop codons. A clonotype was defined as a unique combination of a V-J cassette pair and a CDR3 amino acid sequence. Filtering of reads was based on Hamming distance, with the threshold set by the sequence error rate of each sample in mapped regions. TCRdb reworked the public reads: Q25 trimming with fastp, MiXCR clone assembly, productive beta chains retained. Each entry merges the rows of one CDR3 protein and shows their most common DNA and genes. These V and J calls are TCRdb output, not the study's own analysis. Across this sample there are 150,000 to 200,000 distinct CDR3 sequences, with 32% seen only once. The ten largest clones represent 20% of the sample.

The full study reports these points: VJ-independent divergence between tissue and blood was found to be below expectation in non-neoplastic patients but above expectation in all gliomas, particularly low-grade gliomas. Group comparisons were based on small numbers of patients: three non-neoplastic, three low-grade glioma and 7 to 9 glioblastoma patients. Tissue and blood shared very few CDR3 sequences, a result attributed to high CDR3 diversity and limited sampling.

The sequenced material came from glioma tissue, nonneoplastic brain tissue, or PBMCs (not recorded which). Recombination linked TRBV20-1 to TRBJ2-2, and 13 bases in between align with TRBD2. The receptor comes from a human donor with low-grade glioma or glioblastoma, undergoing nonglioma brain surgery, or in good health (not recorded which). The CDR3: CSTRPTSGRGGELFF. The nucleotide sequence is given as TGCAGTACCAGGCCCACTAGCGGGAGGGGCGGGGAGCTGTTTTTT.